This T cell receptor beta chain was obtained from a study of naive and memory T cell subsets. Amplification of ligated cDNA took four PCR rounds with SP2 and nested alpha and beta constant primers. TCRdb reprocessed the 5' RACE reads via MiXCR and lists one record per CDR3 protein. Of more than 50,000 distinct CDR3 sequences detected, more than 7% appear once; the ten largest clones hold about a tenth. The trim removed 5 bases at V and 1 base at J, leaving 5 bases unmatched. Per the germline V gene, CDR1 is LNHNV and CDR2 is YYDKDF (reference sequence). This CDR3 is 15 amino acids long. The library had UMIs added by 3' ligation of an oligonucleotide to TCR cDNA. This clonotype was seen repeatedly, ten times or more.

The clonotype comes from a male donor in good health. The chain links TRBV15 to TRBJ1-5; 7 bases agree with TRBD1. This CDR3 is CATSPDRVSNQPQHF. CDR3 sequence (DNA): TGTGCCACCAGCCCTGACAGGGTCAGCAATCAGCCCCAGCATTTT.